This T cell receptor (beta chain) was found in a study of shared clonotypes between healthy human individuals. The CDR3 is made up of 13 amino acids. Germline V lookup: CDR1 SEHNR, CDR2 FQNEAQ (reference sequence). V lost 2 bases and J lost 4, with 7 bases in between. General study results and limits: Having only a few donors restricted how much genetic and exposure-history diversity was captured. The study found approximately 5% of naive CD4 clonotypes shared across several donors.

The protocol was immunoSEQ multiplex PCR, while the TCRdb copy is restricted to in-frame clones and leaves out a portion. The table has about 1.5 million clones, 98% seen once. Remarks on this clone: Its cognate antigen is unknown.

The sequenced sample consisted of naive CD4+ T cells sorted from blood. Documented subset: CD45RA+ positively selected. J is TRBJ2-3 and V is TRBV7-9; D ambiguous. The sequence was collected from a man younger than 40 in good health. The CDR3 here is CASSLTVSDTQYF. For the CDR3, the DNA is TGTGCCAGCAGCTTAACAGTATCAGATACGCAGTATTTT.